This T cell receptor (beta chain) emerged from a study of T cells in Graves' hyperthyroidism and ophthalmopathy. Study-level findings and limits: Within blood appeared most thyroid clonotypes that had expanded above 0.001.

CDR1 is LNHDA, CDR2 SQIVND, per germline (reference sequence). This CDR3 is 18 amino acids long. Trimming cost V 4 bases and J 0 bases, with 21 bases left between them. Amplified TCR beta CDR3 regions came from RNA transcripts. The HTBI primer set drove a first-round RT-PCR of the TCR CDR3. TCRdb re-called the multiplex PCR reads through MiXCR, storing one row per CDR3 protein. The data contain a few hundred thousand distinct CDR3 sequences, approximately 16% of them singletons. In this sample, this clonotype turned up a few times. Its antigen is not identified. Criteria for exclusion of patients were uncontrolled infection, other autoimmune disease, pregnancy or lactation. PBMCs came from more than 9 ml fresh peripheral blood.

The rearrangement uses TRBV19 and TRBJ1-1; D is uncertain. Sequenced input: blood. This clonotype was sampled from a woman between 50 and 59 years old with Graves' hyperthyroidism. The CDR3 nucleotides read TGTGCCAGTAGTAAAATCTTAGGGAGGAATCGGATGAACACTGAAGCTTTCTTT. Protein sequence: CASSKILGRNRMNTEAFF.